These T cell receptor beta chains were read from a single sample in a study of T cells after yellow fever vaccination. One entry per CDR3 protein results from TCRdb running MiXCR on the 5' RACE reads. This sample yields some 350,000 distinct CDR3 sequences, of which approximately 3.9% are seen a single time; less than 25% belongs to the top ten. This specimen consisted of PBMCs, obtained 5 days after the yellow fever booster vaccination. Every receptor here comes from a man younger than 35 who received the YFV17D yellow fever vaccine. Both conserved end residues are trimmed from each CDR3. Each record gives: J gene, clone size, CDR3 length, V gene, CDR3 protein. Part of the rows lack a size; the others show once, few, many or a class for expanded clones.

j_gene: TRBJ2-5; abundance: many; len: 13; v_gene: TRBV5-1; CDR3aa: ASSSTSGAKETQY
j_gene: TRBJ2-3; abundance: NA; len: 14; v_gene: TRBV12-3/TRBV12-4; CDR3aa: ASSFRGQGTQDTQY
j_gene: TRBJ1-2; abundance: few; len: 13; v_gene: TRBV4-3; CDR3aa: ASSQGQGPLYGYT
j_gene: TRBJ2-6; abundance: few; len: 15; v_gene: TRBV18; CDR3aa: ASSEQGQDSGANVLT
j_gene: TRBJ2-1; abundance: many; len: 18; v_gene: TRBV24-1; CDR3aa: ATKICGTSGGPSSYNEQF
j_gene: TRBJ2-5; abundance: few; len: 10; v_gene: TRBV7-2; CDR3aa: ASSPWQETQY
j_gene: TRBJ2-7; abundance: many; len: 10; v_gene: TRBV6-5; CDR3aa: ASRRSIYEQY
j_gene: TRBJ2-5; abundance: many; len: 12; v_gene: TRBV20-1; CDR3aa: SAFGLAGEETQY
j_gene: TRBJ2-2; abundance: NA; len: 12; v_gene: TRBV9; CDR3aa: ASSVEGNTGELF
j_gene: TRBJ2-2; abundance: NA; len: 14; v_gene: TRBV5-4; CDR3aa: ASSPTSGGRAGELF
j_gene: TRBJ1-2; abundance: many; len: 11; v_gene: TRBV20-1; CDR3aa: SATGTGVDGYT
j_gene: TRBJ2-7; abundance: few; len: 14; v_gene: TRBV4-1; CDR3aa: ASSPQHGSVSYEQY
j_gene: TRBJ1-2; abundance: NA; len: 11; v_gene: TRBV11-2; CDR3aa: ASSLVAGEGYT
j_gene: TRBJ1-2; abundance: few; len: 11; v_gene: TRBV7-2; CDR3aa: ASRQQGNYGYT
j_gene: TRBJ1-2; abundance: few; len: 11; v_gene: TRBV6-5; CDR3aa: ASRRGRDYGYT
j_gene: TRBJ1-1; abundance: many; len: 13; v_gene: TRBV28; CDR3aa: ASSQADRYYTEAF
j_gene: TRBJ1-1; abundance: many; len: 12; v_gene: TRBV20-1; CDR3aa: SAPVGKGDTEAF
j_gene: TRBJ1-2; abundance: few; len: 13; v_gene: TRBV6-5; CDR3aa: ASSYSSLQGYGYT
j_gene: TRBJ1-2; abundance: many; len: 9; v_gene: TRBV29-1; CDR3aa: SGPWSYGYT
j_gene: TRBJ1-5; abundance: many; len: 12; v_gene: TRBV18; CDR3aa: ASSPDSSNQPQH
j_gene: TRBJ1-5; abundance: NA; len: 12; v_gene: TRBV29-1; CDR3aa: SVEDQRGNQPQH
j_gene: TRBJ1-1; abundance: NA; len: 11; v_gene: TRBV27; CDR3aa: ASRSLMNTEAF
j_gene: TRBJ2-7; abundance: many; len: 11; v_gene: TRBV4-3; CDR3aa: ASSLRQGYEQY
j_gene: TRBJ1-2; abundance: many; len: 9; v_gene: TRBV6-5; CDR3aa: ASSAGYGYT
j_gene: TRBJ2-3; abundance: NA; len: 13; v_gene: TRBV24-1; CDR3aa: ATSDPASRTDTQY
j_gene: TRBJ1-5; abundance: many; len: 13; v_gene: TRBV20-1; CDR3aa: SAQTTGSIYQPQH
j_gene: TRBJ2-1; abundance: few; len: 15; v_gene: TRBV4-3; CDR3aa: ASSHWAAGTSVYEQF
j_gene: TRBJ2-1; abundance: few; len: 10; v_gene: TRBV20-1; CDR3aa: SARVQTSEQF
j_gene: TRBJ2-7; abundance: few; len: 13; v_gene: TRBV6-2/TRBV6-3; CDR3aa: ASSSGQGLNYEQY
j_gene: TRBJ1-1; abundance: NA; len: 11; v_gene: TRBV7-6; CDR3aa: ASKGGAATEAF
j_gene: TRBJ2-3; abundance: few; len: 14; v_gene: TRBV11-2; CDR3aa: ASSLVTGGPPDTQY
j_gene: TRBJ2-7; abundance: NA; len: 12; v_gene: TRBV5-1; CDR3aa: ASSLSGGVDEQY
j_gene: TRBJ2-7; abundance: NA; len: 13; v_gene: TRBV10-3; CDR3aa: AIRSGLAGDYEQY
j_gene: TRBJ1-5; abundance: many; len: 15; v_gene: TRBV27; CDR3aa: ASSPLQGVFGNQPQH
j_gene: TRBJ1-2; abundance: NA; len: 12; v_gene: TRBV24-1; CDR3aa: ATSERGLIYGYT
j_gene: TRBJ2-2; abundance: many; len: 13; v_gene: TRBV7-3; CDR3aa: ASSSRQGNTGELF
j_gene: TRBJ2-1; abundance: many; len: 17; v_gene: TRBV7-9; CDR3aa: ASSPPVLAGQSSYNEQF
j_gene: TRBJ2-2; abundance: few; len: 13; v_gene: TRBV4-1; CDR3aa: ASSREGGAPGELF
j_gene: TRBJ1-1; abundance: few; len: 9; v_gene: TRBV6-2/TRBV6-3; CDR3aa: ASGEGAEAF
j_gene: TRBJ1-5; abundance: few; len: 10; v_gene: TRBV18; CDR3aa: ASSAGDQPQH
j_gene: TRBJ1-5; abundance: many; len: 14; v_gene: TRBV6-6; CDR3aa: ASSYSRLGRDQPQH
j_gene: TRBJ2-3; abundance: few; len: 13; v_gene: TRBV5-5; CDR3aa: ASSPGTGEFDTQY
j_gene: TRBJ2-3; abundance: NA; len: 12; v_gene: TRBV5-8; CDR3aa: ASSLEPRTDTQY
j_gene: TRBJ1-3; abundance: many; len: 10; v_gene: TRBV6-1; CDR3aa: ASSESEYTIY
j_gene: TRBJ2-2; abundance: NA; len: 18; v_gene: TRBV4-3; CDR3aa: ASSQDRGLAGGVNTGELF
j_gene: TRBJ2-1; abundance: NA; len: 14; v_gene: TRBV11-3; CDR3aa: ASSSGPASSYNEQF
j_gene: TRBJ1-1; abundance: few; len: 8; v_gene: TRBV7-9; CDR3aa: ASSWAEAF
j_gene: TRBJ2-5; abundance: few; len: 16; v_gene: TRBV20-1; CDR3aa: SARDLRLAGGQQETQY
j_gene: TRBJ1-5; abundance: few; len: 12; v_gene: TRBV7-2; CDR3aa: ASSLGGGHQPQH
j_gene: TRBJ1-2; abundance: NA; len: 10; v_gene: TRBV27; CDR3aa: ASRGLYYGYT
j_gene: TRBJ2-3; abundance: NA; len: 16; v_gene: TRBV30; CDR3aa: AVTGTIKGIHVSDTQY
j_gene: TRBJ2-3; abundance: few; len: 14; v_gene: TRBV11-3; CDR3aa: ASSWTSGGLTDTQY
j_gene: TRBJ2-2; abundance: NA; len: 14; v_gene: TRBV6-1; CDR3aa: ASSEIRGENTGELF
j_gene: TRBJ2-2; abundance: many; len: 12; v_gene: TRBV6-2/TRBV6-3; CDR3aa: ASSYRLEGTELF
j_gene: TRBJ2-6; abundance: many; len: 13; v_gene: TRBV6-5; CDR3aa: ATCRHFSGANVLT
j_gene: TRBJ2-1; abundance: NA; len: 14; v_gene: TRBV4-3; CDR3aa: ASSQAGGLTYNEQF
j_gene: TRBJ2-5; abundance: few; len: 13; v_gene: TRBV6-5; CDR3aa: ASSYSQAWGETQY